The 23 T cell receptor beta chains presented below share a single source sample, sequenced in a study of T-cell memory formation after mild COVID-19. TCRdb independently ran MiXCR on the 5' RACE reads; one entry per CDR3 protein. The sample consists of 380,000 or so distinct CDR3 sequences, roughly 13% of them appearing once. Sequencing was carried out using PBMCs or a T cell subset sorted from them (not recorded which). Source of these receptors: a man aged 18 to 35 who had mild COVID-19 (a few samples of this study predate the infection). Cell type and time point are not known.

In this sample, this clonotype turned up many times. The rearrangement links TRBV20-1 to TRBJ2-7, with 8 bases identical to TRBD1. V dropped 5 bases and J dropped 2; count of bases not matched to a gene: 5. Germline loops: CDR1 DFQATT, CDR2 SNEGSKA (reference sequence). This CDR3 contains 13 residues. CDR3 loop: CSAQDRDAYEQYF. The CDR3 nucleotides read TGCAGTGCTCAGGACAGGGACGCCTACGAGCAGTACTTC.

The gene calls are TRBV3-1 and TRBJ2-6; D unresolved. The V and J ends lost 4 bases and 0 bases respectively, with 13 bases between them. The CDR3 is 17 amino acids. The germline CDR1 and CDR2 sequences are LGHDT and YNNKEL (reference sequence). CDR3 region: CASSPLTLRSGANVLTF. CDR3 nucleotides: TGTGCCAGCAGCCCTCTTACTTTACGCTCTGGGGCCAACGTCCTGACTTTC.

This clonotype was seen at least ten times. The rearrangement links TRBV5-1 to TRBJ2-2; D not resolved. Trimming left V 0 bases short and J 7 bases short, with 13 bases between. CDR1 and CDR2 from the germline V gene are SGHRS and YFSETQ. The CDR3 is made up of 15 amino acids. Written as DNA, the CDR3 is TGCGCCAGCAGCTTGGCCCCCTCAACTCTCGGGGAGCTGTTTTTT. Its protein product is CASSLAPSTLGELFF.

V gene TRBV6-5 combines with J gene TRBJ1-2; D unresolved. The V gene's germline CDR1 is MNHEY and CDR2 SVGAGI. V was shortened by 6 bases and J by 6 bases, with 17 bases between the two germline ends. The CDR3 is 14 residues long. This CDR3 is CASSPAWGGNGYTF. CDR3 nucleotide sequence: TGTGCCAGCAGCCCCGCCTGGGGAGGGAATGGCTACACCTTC.

The V and J genes are TRBV20-1 and TRBJ2-1, with D unclear. The V gene lost 4 bases and the J gene lost 6 bases, with 22 bases spanning the gap. This CDR3 is built from 16 residues. Per the germline V gene, CDR1 is DFQATT and CDR2 is SNEGSKA (reference sequence). The CDR3 reads CSATLRAGPLLNEQFF. Written as DNA, the CDR3 is TGCAGTGCTACTCTCAGAGCCGGGCCTCTTCTCAATGAGCAGTTCTTC.

This chain connects TRBV7-6 to TRBJ1-5; a possible D gene is TRBD1 (5 bases). Looked up from germline, CDR1 is SGHVS and CDR2 is FNYEAQ. This CDR3 contains 13 residues. Trimming left V 4 bases short and J 7 bases short, with 11 bases between. In nucleotides, the CDR3 is TGTGCCAGCAGCTGGGGCCGGGGCCAGCCCCAGCATTTT. It encodes CASSWGRGQPQHF.

The gene calls are TRBV7-8 and TRBJ2-7; no clear D gene. The CDR3 totals 13 residues. V was pared by 5 bases and J by 1 base, with 9 bases between. Germline-derived CDR1 and CDR2 are SGHVS and FQNEAQ. The CDR3 is CASSPLGSYEQYV. For the CDR3, the DNA is TGTGCCAGCAGCCCTTTAGGGTCCTACGAGCAGTACGTC.

This chain connects TRBV7-2 to TRBJ2-1; a weak D match, TRBD2 (5 bases). The V end was cut by 5 bases, the J end by 7 bases, with 12 bases between. In germline, CDR1 is SGHTA, CDR2 FQGNSA. The CDR3 runs to 13 residues. CDR3: CASSTGIRNEQFF. CDR3 nucleotides: TGTGCCAGCAGCACGGGGATAAGAAATGAGCAGTTCTTC.

The chain joins TRBV7-2 to TRBJ1-1; D may be TRBD1 (5 bases). Germline assignment: CDR1 SGHTA and CDR2 FQGNSA. Trimming left V 5 bases short and J 3 bases short, with 16 bases between. The CDR3 runs to 15 residues. The CDR3 is CASSESRVSYTEAFF. In DNA form, the CDR3 reads TGTGCCAGCAGCGAGAGCAGGGTGTCGTACACTGAAGCTTTCTTT.

The chain employs TRBV7-2 and TRBJ2-7, with 10 bases aligning to TRBD2. V was pared by 2 bases and J by 4 bases, with 5 bases of the junction left unmatched. The length of the CDR3 is 15 residues. Germline V gene lookup returns CDR1 SGHTA and CDR2 FQGNSA. CDR3 sequence: CASSLLPSGGYEQYF. DNA of the CDR3: TGTGCCAGCAGCTTACTACCTAGCGGGGGATACGAGCAGTACTTC.

This clonotype was seen a few times. This chain connects TRBV7-2 to TRBJ2-3; D is ambiguous. The CDR3 consists of 13 residues. CDR1 is SGHTA, CDR2 FQGNSA, per germline. Trimming left V 5 bases short and J 6 bases short, with 12 bases between. CDR3 in DNA: TGTGCCAGCAGCCAGTGGTTTGTGGATACGCAGTATTTT. It specifies CASSQWFVDTQYF.

This clonotype occurred a few times. This chain links TRBV6-2 or TRBV6-3 with TRBJ1-1, with D perhaps TRBD1 (6 bases). Germline CDR1 MNHEY, CDR2 SVGEGT. The V end was cut by 6 bases, the J end by 6 bases, with 17 bases between. This CDR3 is built from 14 residues. CDR3 nucleotides: TGTGCCAGCAGCGAGATCACAGGGAGCGCTGAAGCTTTCTTT. It is translated as CASSEITGSAEAFF.

The V call is TRBV5-1, the J call TRBJ2-2; 7 nucleotides agree with TRBD2. Germline V gene lookup returns CDR1 SGHRS and CDR2 YFSETQ. The CDR3 length is 19 residues. The V gene end was trimmed by 4 bases and the J gene end by 5 bases; junction bases not matched to a gene: 20. CDR3 in amino acids: CASSPLQVSGLTVTGELFF. Written as DNA, the CDR3 is TGCGCCAGCAGCCCACTCCAGGTCTCGGGACTAACTGTGACCGGGGAGCTGTTTTTT.

In its sample, this clonotype was seen a few times. The V call is TRBV5-1, the J call TRBJ2-3, with 7 bases that match TRBD1. V trimming: 3 bases; J trimming: 2 bases; junction bases outside the gene matches: 9. The CDR3 spans 16 residues. The germline V gene encodes CDR1 SGHRS and CDR2 YFSETQ. CDR3 nucleotides: TGCGCCAGCAGCTCGGGACAGTTAAGCCTCACAGATACGCAGTATTTT. Translated, it gives CASSSGQLSLTDTQYF.

This sequence joins TRBV23-1 and TRBJ1-1, with D maybe TRBD1 (6 bases). TRBV23-1 is annotated as an ORF whose role is uncertain. V lost 6 bases and J lost 5, with 13 bases in between. This CDR3 is 13 amino acids long. CDR3 loop: CASRRQVGTEAFF. CDR3 sequence (DNA): TGCGCCAGCAGGCGACAGGTCGGGACTGAAGCTTTCTTT.

The chain joins TRBV5-1 to TRBJ2-7; the D gene is possibly TRBD2 (6 bases). Germline V lookup: CDR1 SGHRS, CDR2 YFSETQ. V was clipped by 4 bases and J by 7 bases, with 18 bases between them. This CDR3 spans 14 amino acids. The CDR3 DNA reads TGCGCCAGCAGCGTACGGGACTCCTTCGGGGAGCAGTACTTC. Translation: CASSVRDSFGEQYF.

The chain uses TRBV5-1 and TRBJ1-1, with a tentative D call TRBD1 (5 bases). Trimming stripped 0 bases from V and 4 bases from J, with 10 bases between. There are 14 residues in the CDR3. CDR1 is SGHRS and CDR2 is YFSETQ in the germline V gene. CDR3 sequence (DNA): TGCGCCAGCAGCTTGGTGGGGCAAAGCACTGAAGCTTTCTTT. Amino acids: CASSLVGQSTEAFF.

The chain links TRBV6-5 to TRBJ2-3, with 7 bases identical to TRBD1. V trimming: 4 bases; J trimming: 5 bases; junction bases outside the gene matches: 3. The CDR3 contains 13 residues. CDR1 is MNHEY and CDR2 is SVGAGI in the germline V gene. The CDR3 sequence is CASSSGTVDTQYF. CDR3 in DNA: TGTGCCAGCAGTTCCGGGACAGTAGATACGCAGTATTTT.

This clonotype has a handful of counts. V gene TRBV28 combines with J gene TRBJ2-3; D is unresolved. There are 11 residues in the CDR3. The V end was cut by 6 bases, the J end by 6 bases, with 7 bases between. In germline, CDR1 is MDHEN, CDR2 SYDVKM. The chain's CDR3 is CASRGWDTQYF. The CDR3 DNA follows: TGTGCCAGCAGGGGTTGGGATACGCAGTATTTT.

In this sample, this clonotype turned up many times. The chain has TRBV4-1 and TRBJ2-5; D might be TRBD1 or TRBD2, each matching 5 bases. The V gene's germline CDR1 is MGHRA and CDR2 YSYEKL. The CDR3 totals 15 residues. V was pared by 3 bases and J by 3 bases, with 14 bases between. CDR3 bases: TGCGCCAGCAGCCAGCCAGGGAGAGTTAAAGAGACCCAGTACTTC. Its translation: CASSQPGRVKETQYF.

This chain joins TRBV4-3 and TRBJ1-1, with TRBD1 as a possible D gene (6 bases). The CDR3 loop spans 17 amino acids. V was clipped by 4 bases and J by 1 base, with 19 bases between them. Per the germline V gene, CDR1 is LGHNA and CDR2 is YSLEER. The CDR3 sequence is CASSRGGPSIPNTEAFF. DNA of the CDR3: TGCGCCAGCAGCCGGGGGGGCCCGTCGATCCCGAACACTGAAGCTTTCTTT.

This clonotype was observed a handful of times. V usage is TRBV5-1 and J usage is TRBJ2-1, with 8 nucleotides matching TRBD1. V shed 0 bases and J 9 bases; nucleotides not matched to a gene: 5. In germline, CDR1 is SGHRS, CDR2 YFSETQ. This CDR3 has 14 amino acids. CDR3 nucleotides: TGCGCCAGCAGCTTGGATCCAGGGGGCAGTGAGCAGTTCTTC. Translation: CASSLDPGGSEQFF.

The genes are TRBV19 and TRBJ1-2; 8 nucleotides agree with TRBD1. V lost 3 bases and J lost 1; bases outside the gene matches: 4. CDR3 length: 15 residues. Looked up from germline, CDR1 is LNHDA and CDR2 is SQIVND (reference sequence). The CDR3, as DNA: TGTGCCAGTAGTATCCTGGGACAGGATAACTATGGCTACACCTTC. Translated: CASSILGQDNYGYTF.